These T cell receptor beta chains were read from a single sample in a study of blood T cell repertoires in COVID-19. Libraries were prepared by immunoSEQ multiplex PCR; TCRdb keeps only in-frame clonotypes and omits some of them. Of roughly 150,000 clones in the sample, 79% were seen once. Sequenced: peripheral blood. These receptors were obtained from an older woman with COVID-19, enrolled during active disease. Both conserved end residues are part of each CDR3. The order of the fields is D gene, J gene, V gene, CDR3 length, CDR3 protein, CDR3 DNA. A D gene is named only where the DNA matches it firmly.

D gene: TRBD1; J gene: TRBJ1-2; V gene: TRBV4-1; CDR3 length: 15; CDR3 protein: CASSQGQGGSYGYTF; CDR3 DNA: TGCGCCAGCAGCCAAGGACAGGGGGGGAGCTATGGCTACACCTTC
D gene: TRBD1; J gene: TRBJ1-2; V gene: TRBV6-5; CDR3 length: 16; CDR3 protein: CASSSQPTGFNYGYTF; CDR3 DNA: TGTGCCAGCAGTTCACAACCGACAGGGTTTAACTATGGCTACACCTTC
D gene: .; J gene: TRBJ1-3; V gene: TRBV7-8; CDR3 length: 15; CDR3 protein: CASSSTVGPGNTIYF; CDR3 DNA: TGTGCCAGCAGCTCGACAGTTGGTCCTGGAAACACCATATATTTT
D gene: .; J gene: TRBJ2-2; V gene: TRBV2; CDR3 length: 13; CDR3 protein: CASSGPRGGELFF; CDR3 DNA: TGTGCCAGCAGCGGCCCCCGGGGCGGGGAGCTGTTTTTT
D gene: .; J gene: TRBJ2-3; V gene: TRBV6-2/TRBV6-3; CDR3 length: 18; CDR3 protein: CASSQTPTTGNFADTQYF; CDR3 DNA: TGTGCCAGCAGTCAAACGCCAACCACGGGGAATTTCGCAGATACGCAGTATTTT
D gene: TRBD1; J gene: TRBJ1-4; V gene: TRBV30; CDR3 length: 13; CDR3 protein: CAWGTGINEKLFF; CDR3 DNA: TGTGCCTGGGGGACAGGGATTAATGAAAAACTGTTTTTT
D gene: TRBD2; J gene: TRBJ2-1; V gene: TRBV6-5; CDR3 length: 15; CDR3 protein: CASTPSGGSYNEQFF; CDR3 DNA: TGTGCCAGCACCCCTAGCGGGGGGTCCTACAATGAGCAGTTCTTC
D gene: .; J gene: TRBJ1-3; V gene: TRBV7-2; CDR3 length: 13; CDR3 protein: CASNPTRGNTIYF; CDR3 DNA: TGTGCCAGCAATCCCACACGAGGAAACACCATATATTTT
D gene: .; J gene: TRBJ1-5; V gene: TRBV5-4; CDR3 length: 14; CDR3 protein: CASSYGGGNQPQHF; CDR3 DNA: TGTGCCAGCAGCTACGGGGGGGGCAATCAGCCCCAGCATTTT
D gene: TRBD2; J gene: TRBJ2-7; V gene: TRBV5-1; CDR3 length: 18; CDR3 protein: CASSPGVAGVVWSGEQYF; CDR3 DNA: TGCGCCAGCAGCCCGGGGGTAGCGGGAGTCGTGTGGTCGGGGGAGCAGTACTTC
D gene: .; J gene: TRBJ1-6; V gene: TRBV20-1; CDR3 length: 11; CDR3 protein: CSARDSSPLHF; CDR3 DNA: TGCAGTGCCCGCGACAGTTCACCCCTCCACTTT
D gene: TRBD1; J gene: TRBJ1-2; V gene: TRBV24-1; CDR3 length: 16; CDR3 protein: CATSDNTDRGVDGYTF; CDR3 DNA: TGTGCCACCAGTGATAACACGGACAGGGGAGTTGATGGCTACACCTTC
D gene: .; J gene: TRBJ2-1; V gene: TRBV9; CDR3 length: 18; CDR3 protein: CASSVGPGPSSSYNEQFF; CDR3 DNA: TGTGCCAGCAGCGTAGGTCCAGGGCCTAGTAGCTCCTACAATGAGCAGTTCTTC
D gene: .; J gene: TRBJ1-2; V gene: TRBV28; CDR3 length: 13; CDR3 protein: CASSLNLYYGYTF; CDR3 DNA: TGTGCCAGCAGTTTAAACCTATACTATGGCTACACCTTC
D gene: .; J gene: TRBJ1-5; V gene: TRBV6-1; CDR3 length: 13; CDR3 protein: CASSSGNEQPQHF; CDR3 DNA: TGTGCCAGCAGTTCAGGTAACGAGCAGCCCCAGCATTTT
D gene: TRBD1; J gene: TRBJ1-6; V gene: TRBV5-1; CDR3 length: 14; CDR3 protein: CASSSDRGNSPLHF; CDR3 DNA: TGCGCCAGCAGCTCCGACAGGGGGAATTCACCCCTCCACTTT
D gene: .; J gene: TRBJ1-3; V gene: TRBV2; CDR3 length: 16; CDR3 protein: CASSWDWTVSGNTIYF; CDR3 DNA: TGTGCCAGCAGTTGGGATTGGACAGTCTCCGGAAACACCATATATTTT
D gene: .; J gene: TRBJ2-2; V gene: TRBV5-1; CDR3 length: 14; CDR3 protein: CASTSGVAGGELFF; CDR3 DNA: TGCGCCAGCACCTCAGGGGTCGCCGGCGGGGAGCTGTTTTTT
D gene: .; J gene: TRBJ2-3; V gene: TRBV18; CDR3 length: 14; CDR3 protein: CASSPARATDTQYF; CDR3 DNA: TGTGCCAGCTCACCTGCCAGGGCCACAGATACGCAGTATTTT